Below, 22 T cell receptor beta chains from the same sample are listed, as sequenced in a study of Tregs in tolerant kidney transplant recipients (dated by TCRdb to 2018 to 2020). Library creation used the immunoSEQ multiplex PCR assay. Drawn from immuneACCESS, this table holds only the in-frame rearrangements with V and J called that TCRdb kept. Clones are partly lost; checked studies trace under half to an unresolved V gene and leave the rest unexplained. The table for this sample lists around 50,000 clones; approximately 82% of them were counted only once. The ten largest clones represent roughly 5% of the sample. The specimen was CD4+ T cells from blood. The receptors originated from a human donor in good health.

V is TRBV4-3 and J is TRBJ1-3; D might be TRBD1 (5 bases). Germline lookup yields CDR1 LGHNA and CDR2 YSLEER. V was cut by 3 bases and J by 6 bases, with 12 bases left in between. This CDR3 spans 14 amino acids. The CDR3 region is CASSHLGGENTIYF. CDR3 DNA sequence: TGCGCCAGCAGCCACCTTGGGGGGGAAAACACCATATATTTT.

The CDR3 spells CASSPDGSYEQYF. The CDR3 bases are TGTGCCAGCAGCCCCGACGGCTCCTACGAGCAGTACTTC. The rearrangement uses TRBV7-9 and TRBJ2-7, with D hard to call. The V end lost 5 bases, the J end lost 0 bases, and 8 bases lay between the germline ends. CDR3 length equals 13 residues. CDR1 is SEHNR, CDR2 FQNEAQ, per germline (reference sequence).

J is TRBJ1-1 and V is TRBV7-2, with D possibly TRBD1 on 5 matching bases. V was cut by 11 bases and J by 0 bases, with 13 bases left in between. CDR1 SGHTA and CDR2 FQGNSA come from the germline V gene. This CDR3 has 13 residues. The CDR3 region has the DNA TGTGCCCTGACGGGACTGATGAACACTGAAGCTTTCTTT. Translation: CALTGLMNTEAFF.

The genes are TRBV5-1 and TRBJ1-2; tentative D call: TRBD1 (5 bases). CDR1 and CDR2 (germline): SGHRS, YFSETQ. Trimming pared 6 bases from V and 7 bases from J, leaving 19 bases between. There are 14 residues in the CDR3. CDR3: CASTTAGGGLGYTF. CDR3 DNA: TGCGCCAGCACAACCGCGGGGGGAGGACTTGGCTACACCTTC.

The CDR3 coding sequence is TGTGCCTGGAGTCCGGGAGGGGAGTATCAGCCCCAGCATTTT. Protein: CAWSPGGEYQPQHF. J is TRBJ1-5 and V is TRBV30, with D possibly TRBD1 on 5 matching bases. The V end lost 2 bases, the J end lost 5 bases, and 13 bases lay between the germline ends. CDR3 length equals 14 residues. Germline CDR1 is GTSNPN and CDR2 is SVGIG (reference sequence).

The chain uses TRBV6-5 and TRBJ2-2; D ambiguous. Germline lookup yields CDR1 MNHEY and CDR2 SVGAGI. Between the trimmed V and J ends, which lost 6 bases and 6 bases, there was a span of 8 bases. The CDR3 runs 12 residues. CDR3 in amino acids: CASSREAGELFF. In DNA, the CDR3 is TGTGCCAGCAGCAGAGAGGCCGGGGAGCTGTTTTTT.

J is TRBJ2-6 and V is TRBV2; D is unclear. V lost 6 bases, J lost 0 bases, and 6 bases lay in between. Germline CDR1 SNHLY, CDR2 FYNNEI. The CDR3 runs to 14 residues. CDR3 DNA: TGTGCCAGCAGGAGGAACTCTGGGGCCAACGTCCTGACTTTC. This sequence encodes CASRRNSGANVLTF.

The J gene is TRBJ2-7, the V gene TRBV30; D ambiguous. V lost 3 bases and J lost 1, with 10 bases in between. The V gene's germline CDR1 is GTSNPN and CDR2 SVGIG (reference sequence). There are 13 residues in the CDR3. The CDR3 DNA follows: TGTGCCTGGAGATTAGGGCTTTCCTACGAGCAGTACTTC. This translates into CAWRLGLSYEQYF.

CDR3: CASSQDLGQGGQYF. DNA for the CDR3: TGTGCCAGCAGCCAAGATCTGGGACAGGGGGGGCAGTACTTC. The chain couples TRBV4-2 to TRBJ2-7; 11 nucleotides line up with TRBD1. V lost 0 bases to trimming and J lost 9 bases; unmatched junction nucleotides: 4. Per germline, CDR1 LGHNA and CDR2 YNFKEQ. The CDR3 runs to 14 residues.

The V gene is TRBV30, the J gene TRBJ1-1; the D gene is possibly TRBD1 (5 bases). The CDR3 runs to 13 residues. Trimming removed 2 bases at V and 7 bases at J, with 14 bases between. Germline values: CDR1 GTSNPN, CDR2 SVGIG (reference sequence). DNA of the CDR3: TGTGCCTGGAGTTCAGGGTCCTATAGTGAAGCTTTCTTT. Translating gives CAWSSGSYSEAFF.

The chain couples TRBV5-6 to TRBJ2-5; D is undetermined. The length of the CDR3 is 17 residues. V lost 3 bases, J lost 2 bases, and 20 bases lay in between. The germline gives CDR1 SGHDT, CDR2 YYEEEE. CDR3: CASSSGGFVFGQETQYF. The CDR3 DNA reads as TGTGCCAGCAGCTCCGGTGGGTTTGTTTTTGGGCAAGAGACCCAGTACTTC. The variable domain in full, completed from reference TRBV5-6 and TRBJ2-5, reads DAGVTQSPTHLIKTRGQQVTLRCSPKSGHDTVSWYQQALGQGPQFIFQYYEEEERQRGNFPDRFSGHQFPNYSSELNVNALLLGDSALYLCASSSGGFVFGQETQYFGPGTRLLVL.

The CDR3 loop is CASSIQRNTIYF. CDR3 DNA sequence: TGTGCCAGTAGTATTCAGCGGAACACCATATATTTT. The J gene is TRBJ1-3, the V gene TRBV19; D is unresolved. Germline V gene data show CDR1 as LNHDA and CDR2 as SQIVND (reference sequence). V lost 3 bases to trimming and J lost 7 bases, with 7 bases between them. The CDR3 runs 12 residues.

The chain employs TRBV19 and TRBJ1-1; a weak D match, TRBD1 (6 bases). Deletions cut 5 bases from V and 4 bases from J, with 14 bases between. This CDR3 is 14 amino acids long. Per germline, CDR1 LNHDA and CDR2 SQIVND (reference sequence). The CDR3 loop is CASSVQGGGTEAFF. CDR3 DNA sequence: TGTGCCAGTAGTGTACAGGGTGGCGGCACTGAAGCTTTCTTT.

The chain joins TRBV4-1 to TRBJ2-1; 9 nucleotides align to TRBD2. Germline CDR1 reads MGHRA; CDR2 reads YSYEKL. The CDR3 contains 16 residues. Germline trimming cut 1 base from V and 4 bases from J; bases unmatched to any gene: 5. The DNA of the CDR3 is TGCGCCAGCAGCCAAGTGGAGACTAGCGGTTACAATGAGCAGTTCTTC. It specifies CASSQVETSGYNEQFF.

This chain links TRBV7-6 with TRBJ2-1; D uncertain. Trimming cost V 1 base and J 11 bases, with 15 bases left between them. This CDR3 is 14 amino acids long. Germline-derived CDR1 and CDR2 are SGHVS and FNYEAQ. The CDR3 DNA follows: TGTGCCAGCAGCTTAGGGCTATTGGCCGCTCAGCAGTTCTTC. Its translation is CASSLGLLAAQQFF. Using reference TRBV7-6 and TRBJ2-1 for the parts outside the CDR3, the full variable domain is GAGVSQSPRYKVTKRGQDVALRCDPISGHVSLYWYRQALGQGPEFLTYFNYEAQQDKSGLPNDRFSAERPEGSISTLTIQRTEQRDSAMYRCASSLGLLAAQQFFGPGTRLTVL.

V usage is TRBV7-2 and J usage is TRBJ1-3, with D uncertain. Germline V lookup: CDR1 SGHTA, CDR2 FQGNSA. The CDR3 is made up of 13 amino acids. V lost 4 bases, J lost 0 bases, and 4 bases lay in between. CDR3 sequence (DNA): TGTGCCAGCAGCTCTAGCTCTGGAAACACCATATATTTT. Translating it yields CASSSSSGNTIYF.

This chain connects TRBV11-3 to TRBJ2-1; no clear D. There are 14 residues in the CDR3. The V end lost 2 bases, the J end lost 5 bases, and 10 bases lay between the germline ends. The germline V gene has CDR1 SGHNT and CDR2 YENEEA. CDR3 coding DNA: TGTGCCAGCAGCTTACCTCTGGTCCACAATGAGCAGTTCTTC. Translating gives CASSLPLVHNEQFF.

The chain uses TRBV7-2 and TRBJ2-5; D possibly matches TRBD1 or TRBD2 (6 bases each). With 1 base removed from V and 5 bases from J, the gap between germline ends came to 14 bases. The CDR3 is made up of 15 amino acids. The germline gives CDR1 SGHTA, CDR2 FQGNSA. CDR3 DNA sequence: TGTGCCAGCAGCTTAGTCCGGGGGCGCGGTGAGACCCAGTACTTC. This translates into CASSLVRGRGETQYF.

By share, this clone counts as medium-sized (0.01 to 0.1%). The chain couples TRBV19 to TRBJ2-2; 7 nucleotides line up with TRBD1. The CDR3 extends over 19 amino acids. Germline loops: CDR1 LNHDA, CDR2 SQIVND (reference sequence). J lost 5 bases, V lost 9 bases, and 24 bases had no gene match. As DNA, the CDR3 is TGTGCCAGCTACAGAGGGACAGAAGCCCTGGCTGAGTGGACCGGGGAGCTGTTTTTT. It is translated as CASYRGTEALAEWTGELFF.

V gene TRBV19 combines with J gene TRBJ1-2; D is unclear. V lost 3 bases and J lost 3, with 8 bases in between. CDR3 size: 13 residues. CDR1 and CDR2 from the germline V gene are LNHDA and SQIVND (reference sequence). CDR3 nucleotides: TGTGCCAGTAGTATTGGCAGGTACTATGGCTACACCTTC. The encoded protein is CASSIGRYYGYTF.

This clone was counted a single time. The chain combines TRBV6-1 with TRBJ2-1; TRBD1 or TRBD2 may be the D gene (6 bases each). The germline V gene encodes CDR1 MNHNS and CDR2 SASEGT. The germline V and J ends were trimmed by 8 bases and 13 bases, with 18 bases remaining between them. The CDR3 covers 12 residues. This CDR3 reads CASRVVGGDQFF. CDR3 bases: TGTGCCAGCCGGGTGGTGGGGGGCGATCAGTTCTTC.

This sequence joins TRBV29-1 and TRBJ1-1; D possibly corresponds to TRBD1 (5 bases). Per the germline V gene, CDR1 is SQVTM and CDR2 is ANQGSEA. The CDR3 sequence is 14 residues long. V was pared by 6 bases and J by 2 bases, with 16 bases between. CDR3 bases: TGCAGCGTCCCGGGATGGGGCACTAACACTGAAGCTTTCTTT. It is translated as CSVPGWGTNTEAFF.